This T cell receptor (beta chain) is from a study of T cell repertoires in cytomegalovirus infection. Study at large: Both CMV infection and a matching HLA type were indicated by public TCR beta signatures. Study observations and caveats: Cumulative public TCR beta family frequency identified carriers of CMV plus the relevant HLA. In two of eight donors, the top clonotype was HLA-C-restricted CMV-specific.

TCRdb called the reads again in MiXCR, with one record for every CDR3 protein. This table has 210,000 or so distinct CDR3 sequences, under 8.5% appearing once. CDR1 is SQVTM and CDR2 is ANQGSEA in the germline V gene. Trimming took 7 bases from V and 7 from J, leaving 25 bases between them. CDR3 length: 16 residues. Points on this clonotype: Its antigen is not known.

The chain links TRBV29-1 to TRBJ1-4; possible D gene TRBD1, 5 bases. Sequencing was carried out using PBMCs. This receptor was taken from a human donor in good health (CMV status not recorded). Some clones in this sample may be carry-over from other donors' samples. CDR3 DNA sequence: TGCAGCGACCGGGACCTCCGGGGGATAATGGGTGAAAAACTGTTTTTT. Translated: CSDRDLRGIMGEKLFF.